This TCR beta chain was observed in a study of Ad26.COV2.S vaccination and SARS-CoV-2 variants. On the study more broadly: The donor participated in the COV1001 trial, in its Ad26.COV2.S arm. Study results and caveats: Recipients of vaccine and of placebo showed similar breadth of their non-spike TCR repertoires.

Germline V gene sequence: CDR1 MNHEY, CDR2 SVGEGT. The CDR3 runs to 15 residues. The V segment lost 5 bases and the J segment 5 bases; nucleotides outside the gene matches: 7. Treatment described: about 20 received Ad26.COV2.S at low or high dose, single or two shots; about 5 received placebo; per-sample allocation not given. Repertoires come from day 63 after the first vaccine or placebo injection. TCRdb keeps only in-frame clones here, not all; method: immunoSEQ multiplex PCR. The sample includes about 350,000 clones, roughly 91% of them seen just once. With respect to this clone: Its antigen is unknown.

The chain has TRBV6-2 or TRBV6-3 and TRBJ2-5; 11 bases are shared with TRBD1. Sample: peripheral blood, taken in a trial of Ad26.COV2.S vaccine versus placebo. This TCR was recovered from a person aged 18-65 years who received the Ad26.COV2.S COVID-19 vaccine or a placebo. Written as DNA, the CDR3 is TGTGCCAGCAGTCAGGACAGGGGGCGATTGGAGACCCAGTACTTC. It codes for CASSQDRGRLETQYF.